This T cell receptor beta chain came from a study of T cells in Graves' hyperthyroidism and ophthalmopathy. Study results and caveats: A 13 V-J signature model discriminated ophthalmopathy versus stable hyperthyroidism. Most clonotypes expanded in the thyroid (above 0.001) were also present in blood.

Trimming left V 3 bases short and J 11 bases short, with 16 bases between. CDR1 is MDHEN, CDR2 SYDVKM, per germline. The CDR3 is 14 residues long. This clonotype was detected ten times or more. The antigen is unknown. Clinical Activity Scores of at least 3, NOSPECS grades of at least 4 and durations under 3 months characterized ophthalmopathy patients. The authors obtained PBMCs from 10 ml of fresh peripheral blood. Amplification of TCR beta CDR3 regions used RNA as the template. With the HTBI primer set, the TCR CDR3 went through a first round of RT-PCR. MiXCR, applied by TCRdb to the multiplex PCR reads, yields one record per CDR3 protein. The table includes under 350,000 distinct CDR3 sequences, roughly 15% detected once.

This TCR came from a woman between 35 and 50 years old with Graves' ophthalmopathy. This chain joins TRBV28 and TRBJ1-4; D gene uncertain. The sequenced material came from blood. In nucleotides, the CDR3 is TGTGCCAGCAGTTTCTCCGCCGGCTACGGGAAACTGTTTTTT. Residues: CASSFSAGYGKLFF.